Given below is one TCR beta chain in context. What it binds is unknown. The CDR3 length is 15 residues. Germline assignment: CDR1 MNHEY and CDR2 SMNVEV (reference sequence). Trimming pared 5 bases from V and 9 bases from J, leaving 20 bases between. This record comes from a study of blood T cells in healthy people across ages. The authors ran a second PCR of about 7 to 11 cycles using a sample-barcoded 5' primer and a J-beta primer mix. One entry per CDR3 protein, called by TCRdb with MiXCR from the 5' RACE reads. The sample lists roughly 680,000 distinct CDR3 sequences; more than 45% were seen once. Findings and caveats of the study: Changes seen in expanded clonotypes were possibly confounded by donor CMV status left unknown. Compared with aged donors, long-lived donors showed fewer expanded clones, suggesting selection.

The clonotype comes from a woman at least 80 years old in good health. The material sequenced was blood. This chain uses TRBV27 with TRBJ2-4; D is possibly TRBD2 (6 bases). The CDR3 loop reads CASSPVAATGGIQYF. The CDR3, as DNA: TGTGCCAGCAGTCCGGTAGCGGCCACAGGAGGCATTCAGTACTTC.